This TCR beta chain was recorded in a study of metastatic and nonmetastatic thyroid tumors. None of the patients had undergone any treatment ahead of thyroid surgery. TCRdb redid the clone calls on the PCR reads using MiXCR. The sample contains thousands of clones, 27% of which appear only once. A word on this clone: The antigen remains undetermined. Just one base apart from a much larger clone, this may be a read error.

The germline V gene encodes CDR1 SGHNT and CDR2 YYREEE (reference sequence). This CDR3 is built from 14 residues. V shed 7 bases and J 6 bases; nucleotides not matched to a gene: 12. Regarding the study as a whole: Benign nodules reportedly had significantly lower TCR beta diversity than malignant thyroid tumors in blood and tumor.

This clonotype was obtained from a female donor with papillary thyroid cancer or a benign thyroid nodule (not recorded which). Some clones in this sample may be carry-over from other donors' samples. The source material was adjacent normal tissue. The chain employs TRBV5-4 and TRBJ2-7, with 8 bases identical to TRBD2. This CDR3 is CASGSGGGSGEQYF. As DNA, the CDR3 is TGTGCCAGCGGCTCGGGGGGGGGATCGGGCGAGCAGTACTTC.